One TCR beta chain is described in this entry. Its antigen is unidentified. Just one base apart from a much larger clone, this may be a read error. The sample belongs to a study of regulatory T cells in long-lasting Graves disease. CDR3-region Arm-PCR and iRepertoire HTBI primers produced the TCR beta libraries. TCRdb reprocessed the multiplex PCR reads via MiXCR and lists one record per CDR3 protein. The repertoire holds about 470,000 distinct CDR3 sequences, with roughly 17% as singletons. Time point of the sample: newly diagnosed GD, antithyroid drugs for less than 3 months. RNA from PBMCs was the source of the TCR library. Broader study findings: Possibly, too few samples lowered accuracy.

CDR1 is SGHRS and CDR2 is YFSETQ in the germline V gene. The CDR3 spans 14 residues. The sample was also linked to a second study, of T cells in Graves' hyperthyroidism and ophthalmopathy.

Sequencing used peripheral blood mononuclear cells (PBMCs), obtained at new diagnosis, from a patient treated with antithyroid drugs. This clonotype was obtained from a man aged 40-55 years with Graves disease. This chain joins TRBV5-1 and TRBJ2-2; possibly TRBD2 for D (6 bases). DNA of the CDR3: TGTGCCAGCAGCGGAATAGGATGGACCGGGGGGCTGTTTTTT. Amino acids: CASSGIGWTGGLFF.